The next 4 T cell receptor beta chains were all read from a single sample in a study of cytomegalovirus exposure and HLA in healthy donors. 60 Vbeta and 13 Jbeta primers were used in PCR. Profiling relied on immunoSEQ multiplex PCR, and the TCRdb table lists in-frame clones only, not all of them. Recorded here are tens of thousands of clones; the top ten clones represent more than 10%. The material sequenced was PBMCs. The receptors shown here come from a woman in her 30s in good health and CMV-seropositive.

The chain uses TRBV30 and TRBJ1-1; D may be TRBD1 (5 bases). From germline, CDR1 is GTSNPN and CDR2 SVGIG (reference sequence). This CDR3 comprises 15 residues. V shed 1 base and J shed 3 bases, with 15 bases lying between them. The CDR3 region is CAWSELDSPDTEAFF. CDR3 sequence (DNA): TGTGCCTGGAGTGAACTCGACAGTCCAGACACTGAAGCTTTCTTT.

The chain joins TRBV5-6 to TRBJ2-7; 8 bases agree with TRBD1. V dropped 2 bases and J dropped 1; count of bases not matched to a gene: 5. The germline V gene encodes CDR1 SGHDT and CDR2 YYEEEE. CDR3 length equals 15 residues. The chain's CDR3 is CASSLFDRGSYEQYF. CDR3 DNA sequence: TGTGCCAGCAGCTTATTTGACAGGGGTTCCTACGAGCAGTACTTC.

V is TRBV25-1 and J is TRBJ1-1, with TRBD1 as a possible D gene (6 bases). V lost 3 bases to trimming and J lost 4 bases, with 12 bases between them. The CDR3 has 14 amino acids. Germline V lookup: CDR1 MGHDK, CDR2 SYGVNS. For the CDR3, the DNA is TGTGCCAGCAGTGACTTGGGGGGGCCCACTGAAGCTTTCTTT. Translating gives CASSDLGGPTEAFF.

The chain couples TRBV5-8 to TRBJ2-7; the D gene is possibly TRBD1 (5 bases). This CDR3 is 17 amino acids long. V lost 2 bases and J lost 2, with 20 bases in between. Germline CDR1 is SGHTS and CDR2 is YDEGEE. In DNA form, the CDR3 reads TGTGCCAGCAGCTTCCCATCGCCGGCCAGGGCCACCTACGAGCAGTACTTC. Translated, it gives CASSFPSPARATYEQYF.